This T cell receptor (beta chain) is drawn from a study of PD-1 blockade in classical Hodgkin lymphoma. Study-wide background: Patients received nivolumab 3 mg/kg intravenously every 2 weeks. General study results and limits: Repertoire differences lack defined causes, possibly disease activity or prior therapy. TCR diversity at baseline was reported to be reduced in newly diagnosed patients relative to healthy donors.

The CDR3 length is 10 residues. Between the trimmed V and J ends, which lost 5 bases and 15 bases, there was a span of 11 bases. Germline V lookup: CDR1 MNHNS, CDR2 SASEGT. In the case of this clone: Antigen unknown.

All trial patients relapsed after autologous stem cell transplantation. The method was immunoSEQ multiplex PCR; TCRdb's version includes in-frame clones alone and lacks a portion of them. The table lists 25,000 to 30,000 clones, approximately 70% of them singletons. Sequencing used peripheral blood mononuclear cells (PBMCs), obtained before the second cycle of nivolumab. This chain links TRBV6-1 with TRBJ1-3; tentatively, D is TRBD1 (5 bases). The clonotype was recovered from a human donor with classical Hodgkin lymphoma. The CDR3 loop is CASSLDSPYF. The CDR3 DNA is TGTGCCAGCAGTTTAGACAGCCCATATTTT.